This T cell receptor (beta chain) was captured in a study of PD-1 blockade in classical Hodgkin lymphoma (dated by TCRdb to about 2020). Regarding the complete study: Nivolumab dosing was 3 mg/kg intravenously every 2 weeks, continuing until either disease progression or unacceptable toxicity. To define a peripheral blood immune signature of response to PD-1 blockade in classical Hodgkin lymphoma, the study combined TCR beta sequencing with CyTOF.

The germline V end is reduced by 1 base and the J end by 7 bases; junction bases left unmatched: 12. The cysteine opens and the phenylalanine closes a CDR3 of 16 amino acids. Just the 48-base CDR3 DNA is kept, in frame starting at base 1. The germline V gene yields MGHRA for CDR1 and YSYEKL for CDR2. Genomic DNA was isolated using the Qiagen DNeasy kit from unsorted PBMCs as well as from negatively selected CD4+ and CD8+ fractions. Amplification of TCR beta CDR3 regions was done by immunoSEQ multiplex PCR with primers that anneal to V and J segments. A synthetic immune receptor repertoire was used to minimize amplification bias, and remaining bias was computationally removed after sequencing. Under the source paper's analysis protocol: Custom Python scripts were used to quantify repertoire diversity as the Shannon entropy index. Unsorted, CD4+ and CD8+ repertoires were examined separately, except in combined analyses, for which CD4+ and CD8+ sequences were merged in silico. A clone was considered expanded if an increase in frequency of at least 2-fold after treatment relative to C1D1 was found, and a pseudocount of 0.5 was applied to clones undetected at baseline. Singleton clones were defined as clones with 0 or 1 copy at C1D1, and non-singleton clones were defined as clones with 2 or more copies. Clones expanded in unsorted samples were labelled as CD4+, CD8+ or unknown by matching protein sequences in sorted samples from the same patient. Wilcoxon tests on paired samples were used to test changes in diversity from C1D1 to C4D1. TCRdb limited this immuneACCESS table to in-frame rearrangements with V and J called. A share of clones is missing; checked studies link under half to unresolved V genes, and the rest is unexplained. The V and J calls and clone size were taken over from that table, and D and trimming were inferred from the DNA. The sample table shows under 25,000 clones, and approximately 67% are seen once. The top ten clones comprise 0.95% to 1.5% of the sample.

Explained via the paper, the time point label denotes: cycle 4 day 1 (C4D1), after 6 weeks of nivolumab. Every trial patient had relapsed after autologous stem cell transplantation, and cohorts A, B and C differed in prior brentuximab vedotin exposure. Magnetic negative selection with a Miltenyi CD4+ T cell isolation kit was used to purify CD4+ T cells from thawed PBMCs. A total of 56 patients with relapsed/refractory classical Hodgkin lymphoma made up the trial cohort, and each patient's best overall response was complete response, partial response or progressive disease. Single-agent nivolumab was administered to trial patients in the multi-cohort phase II CheckMate 205 trial. An independent review committee assessed best overall response using the 2007 International Working Group response criteria. PBMCs from the trial were collected at three points: immediately before nivolumab initiation (C1D1), and during therapy at cycle 2 day 1 and cycle 4 day 1. Peripheral blood was collected in 8 mL Vacutainer Cell Preparation Tubes, from which PBMCs were isolated by centrifugation and then cryopreserved. Purified CD4+ and CD8+ fractions were generated only in cases for which an additional PBMC sample was available. On LS columns in a quadroMACS separator, the magnetically labelled cells were depleted, and the flow-through was collected as the purified fraction.

As concerns this clone: The specificity of this receptor is unknown. No much larger clonotype is one base removed from it; base qualities were not supplied.

What the research found in general, with its limitations: Diversity was lower in patients who began nivolumab less than 1 year after ASCT, so these patients were left out of later analyses to avoid confounding by immune reconstitution. Among trial patients, those achieving complete response had baseline diversity similar to that of newly diagnosed patients, while diversity was significantly lower in partial responders and progressors. CD4+ but not CD8+ TCR diversity rose significantly by C4D1 (p=0.0027 vs p=0.16), most apparent in complete responders (p=0.02). Only a single clinical trial cohort was studied, and what caused the repertoire differences, possibly disease activity or prior therapy, remained undefined. Newly diagnosed patients were reported to have lower baseline TCR diversity than healthy donors, and relapsed/refractory patients were reported to have lower baseline TCR diversity still.

The receptor was derived from a human donor with classical Hodgkin lymphoma. Sequenced material: CD4+ T cells from blood, taken before the fourth cycle of nivolumab. The sequence joins TRBV4-1 to TRBJ1-1, and TRBD1 aligns with 7 junction nucleotides. The CDR3 region: CASSQVTGRGVVEAFF. In nucleotide form, the sequence is TGCGCCAGCAGCCAAGTAACTGGCAGGGGGGTTGTTGAAGCTTTCTTT.